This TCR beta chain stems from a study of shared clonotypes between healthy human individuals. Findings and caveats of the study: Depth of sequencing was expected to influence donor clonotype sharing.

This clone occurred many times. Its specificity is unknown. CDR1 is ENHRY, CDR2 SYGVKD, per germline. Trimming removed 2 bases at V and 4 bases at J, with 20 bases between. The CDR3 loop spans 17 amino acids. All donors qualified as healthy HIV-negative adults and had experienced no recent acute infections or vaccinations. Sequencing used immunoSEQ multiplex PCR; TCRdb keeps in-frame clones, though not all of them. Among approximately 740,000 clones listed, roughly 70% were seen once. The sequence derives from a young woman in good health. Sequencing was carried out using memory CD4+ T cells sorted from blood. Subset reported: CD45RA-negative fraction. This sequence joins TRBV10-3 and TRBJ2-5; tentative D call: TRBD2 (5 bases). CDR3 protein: CAISEPGSSSRGETQYF. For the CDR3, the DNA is TGTGCCATCAGTGAGCCTGGCTCCTCTTCACGGGGAGAGACCCAGTACTTC.